The rows below give T cell receptor beta chains drawn from one sample of a study of T cells in Graves' hyperthyroidism and ophthalmopathy. TCRdb re-called the multiplex PCR reads with MiXCR, one entry per CDR3 protein. The table includes 490,000 or so distinct CDR3 sequences, 22% detected once. The sequenced material came from blood. Receptors originate from a woman aged 70-85 years with Graves' ophthalmopathy. The conserved cysteine and the conserved F or W are not part of the CDR3 here. The D gene is left open where the match is weak. Clone size appears in some rows only: once, few, many, or a class for an expanded clone.

CDR3 protein | J gene | D gene | V gene | clone size
ASSLAGRETQY | TRBJ2-5 | NA | TRBV7-2 | many
ASTYRVNTEAF | TRBJ1-1 | NA | TRBV3-1 | few
ASSVSGWSGELF | TRBJ2-2 | NA | TRBV9 | few
SVREQY | TRBJ2-7 | NA | TRBV20-1 | NA
ASSRDGGRFDEQF | TRBJ2-1 | NA | TRBV11-2 | NA
ASSRTGLLDEQY | TRBJ2-7 | NA | TRBV7-9 | NA
AWTPGLAGVEQF | TRBJ2-1 | TRBD2 | TRBV30 | NA
ASSWGSWEQY | TRBJ2-7 | NA | TRBV28 | many
SARRFAEAF | TRBJ1-1 | NA | TRBV20-1 | many
ASSYSTGTYGYT | TRBJ1-2 | TRBD1 | TRBV6-5 | few
ASSASLPGQGYNEQF | TRBJ2-1 | TRBD1 | TRBV5-1 | few
ASINDRAPSGNTIY | TRBJ1-3 | TRBD1 | TRBV10-1 | NA
ASSLDVRTLHGRAYGYT | TRBJ1-2 | NA | TRBV7-8 | few
ASSFTRVCGPQEQY | TRBJ2-7 | NA | TRBV7-3 | many
ASSLAAGPYNEQF | TRBJ2-1 | NA | TRBV5-1 | few
ASSSTMTGLVGAF | TRBJ1-1 | TRBD1 | TRBV7-2 | few
ASSFDGRHRNTEAF | TRBJ1-1 | NA | TRBV28 | many
ASSLGNGAGTEAF | TRBJ1-1 | NA | TRBV5-1 | NA
ASSQEATSLGTQY | TRBJ2-3 | NA | TRBV3-1 | NA
ASSFRRLAGSGTDTQY | TRBJ2-3 | TRBD2 | TRBV7-8 | few
SARASSGSADTQY | TRBJ2-3 | TRBD2 | TRBV20-1 | NA
ASSLYGAGELF | TRBJ2-2 | NA | TRBV5-1 | NA
ASRPPPHANTGELF | TRBJ2-2 | NA | TRBV19 | NA
ASSVTGSDTEAF | TRBJ1-1 | NA | TRBV9 | NA
ASSSWGRENEQF | TRBJ2-1 | NA | TRBV7-3 | few
ASSLGRDGNQPQH | TRBJ1-5 | NA | TRBV7-6 | NA
AWSVLWMGAF | TRBJ1-1 | NA | TRBV30 | few
ASSSTPGTGMF | TRBJ2-1 | TRBD1 | TRBV6-2/TRBV6-3 | NA
ASSLSRGTSGSYVWEQF | TRBJ2-1 | TRBD2 | TRBV7-2 | NA
AWSLRPSTQLNTEAF | TRBJ1-1 | NA | TRBV30 | NA
SVVRGSTDTQY | TRBJ2-3 | NA | TRBV29-1 | NA
SARDEGGYT | TRBJ1-2 | NA | TRBV20-1 | NA
ASSAHRASTGELF | TRBJ2-2 | NA | TRBV9 | few
AIRPGGEVTEAF | TRBJ1-1 | TRBD1 | TRBV10-3 | NA
ASSFWVASSSYEQY | TRBJ2-7 | NA | TRBV12-3/TRBV12-4 | NA
SASRDHSYEQY | TRBJ2-7 | NA | TRBV20-1 | few
VSSERTVHTEAF | TRBJ1-1 | NA | TRBV2 | NA
ASSQVGGETEAF | TRBJ1-1 | NA | TRBV3-1 | many
ASSCRTSRNEQF | TRBJ2-1 | TRBD2 | TRBV6-2/TRBV6-3 | NA
AISEFTGYTDTQY | TRBJ2-3 | NA | TRBV10-3 | NA
ATSPGGPKNQPQH | TRBJ1-5 | TRBD1 | TRBV24-1 | NA
ASSPGSDTNGKLF | TRBJ1-4 | NA | TRBV5-1 | few
ASRQGRGTEAF | TRBJ1-1 | TRBD1 | TRBV2 | many
ALSGSGTDTQY | TRBJ2-3 | TRBD2 | TRBV10-3 | few
ASIGLYNTGELF | TRBJ2-2 | NA | TRBV3-1 | few
ASSVGTNGPNTEAF | TRBJ1-1 | NA | TRBV10-1 | few
ASSQPTGAGGELF | TRBJ2-2 | NA | TRBV19 | NA
ASSSESGTGVTEAF | TRBJ1-1 | TRBD1 | TRBV5-1 | few
ATALSGANVLT | TRBJ2-6 | NA | TRBV6-2/TRBV6-3 | few
ASSVGGLMNTEAF | TRBJ1-1 | NA | TRBV9 | NA
ASSPPVGTSAYNEQF | TRBJ2-1 | TRBD2 | TRBV12-3/TRBV12-4 | many
ASSVERGSSSYNEQF | TRBJ2-1 | NA | TRBV9 | few